This T cell receptor beta chain was profiled in a study of blood T cell repertoires in COVID-19 (TCRdb year 2020). Notes on the research overall: The collaborator samples originated in the United States, Italy and Spain and spanned the acute and convalescent phases of COVID-19. HLA class I and class II types, where available, came from metadata supplied by the sample provider rather than from assay-based typing. The prospective study material was composed of cDNA or gDNA derived from T cells, B-cell-depleted T cells, or PBMCs. The dataset comprised deeply sampled blood TCRbeta repertoires from subjects exposed to, actively infected with, or recovered from COVID-19. The samples were drawn from the first 160 participants of the ongoing ImmuneRACE study and from 1,254 subjects provided by 6 global collaborators. The repertoires were released in a freely available public database intended as a resource for research on the immune response to SARS-CoV-2. Nearly every sample came with metadata listing a de-identified subject ID, COVID-19 status, age in years and sex. On the study overall, not on this receptor specifically: The amount of clinical and demographic metadata varied by source and participant and was provided uncurated.

Whole blood was collected in K2EDTA tubes by collaborating institutions according to the institutions' own protocols. Collaborator samples were shipped for TCRbeta analysis as frozen whole blood, isolated PBMCs, or DNA extracted from either sample type. The CDR3 spans 18 residues, from the cysteine through the phenylalanine. Only the CDR3 part of the read is kept: 54 bases, read in frame from the first base. As encoded in the germline V gene, CDR1 is LGHNA while CDR2 is YNFKEQ. V is shortened by 1 base, J by 2 bases, and the region joining them spans 18 bases. Turning to this clone: Its antigen specificity is not known. There are no base qualities to consult, and no much larger clone falls within one base.

TCRbeta CDR3 regions were amplified from genomic DNA using the immunoSEQ Assay, a bias-controlled multiplex PCR. In the paper's pipeline: Within the assay, amplification of reference gene primers was used to estimate how many nucleated cells each sample contained. To quantify the absolute abundance of each unique TCRbeta CDR3 rearrangement, sequence reads were collapsed and filtered. For each sample, productive Simpson clonality was calculated by taking the square root of Simpson's diversity index across productive rearrangements. Drawn from immuneACCESS, this table holds only the in-frame rearrangements with V and J called that TCRdb kept. Clones are partly lost; checked studies trace under half to an unresolved V gene and leave the rest unexplained. V, J and clone size reflect that table, while D and trimming were determined from the DNA. The sample table lists about 220,000 clones, around 80% of them with a count of one. Roughly a tenth of the sample comes from the top ten.

This clonotype originated in a man aged 50 to 60 with active or convalescent COVID-19. The sample taken for sequencing was peripheral blood. The V and J genes are TRBV4-2 and TRBJ1-3, with the D gene call left open. The CDR3 amino acid sequence is: CASSQVGFGPQAGNTIYF. The sequenced DNA is TGTGCCAGCAGCCAAGTTGGCTTTGGTCCCCAAGCTGGAAACACCATATATTTT.